This T cell receptor beta chain was identified during a study of control samples from healthy donors and cancer patients. The repertoire was sequenced with immunoSEQ multiplex PCR; TCRdb's copy has only in-frame clones and lacks some. The sample yields roughly 220,000 clones, roughly 94% seen once. CDR1 MNHEY and CDR2 SVGAGI come from the germline V gene. The CDR3 has 11 amino acids. V lost 6 bases to trimming and J lost 5 bases, with 7 bases between them. The sample was blood. The TCR sequence derives from a man aged 45-65 years in good health. The chain recombines TRBV6-5 with TRBJ1-2, with D uncertain. CDR3 amino acids: CASRKEYGYTF. Written as DNA, the CDR3 is TGTGCCAGCAGGAAGGAGTATGGCTACACCTTC.